The 16 T cell receptor beta chains below all came from one sample that was sequenced in a study of T-cell reconstitution after alpha-beta-depleted transplantation in children. For TCRbeta, the library was prepared with unique molecular identifiers. TCRdb re-called the PCR reads with MiXCR, one entry per CDR3 protein. The sample has 200,000 or so distinct CDR3 sequences, around 9.2% seen once. Source: PBMCs, mostly from graft donor cells, taken 360 days after TCRalphabeta/CD19-depleted stem cell transplant. Receptor source: a male patient between 2 and 10 years old who had a stem cell transplant for acute myeloid leukemia, so the T cells may come from the graft donor.

The CDR3 protein is CASSLDPVSQETQYF. The CDR3 DNA reads as TGCGCCAGCAGCTTGGACCCCGTCAGCCAAGAGACCCAGTACTTC. The V gene is TRBV5-1, the J gene TRBJ2-5; D gene uncertain. The CDR3 consists of 15 residues. The V gene lost 0 bases and the J gene lost 1 base, with 10 bases spanning the gap. Germline CDR1 and CDR2: SGHRS and YFSETQ.

Many counts were recorded for this clonotype. The chain carries TRBV20-1 and TRBJ2-4; D is undetermined. The CDR3 consists of 14 residues. The germline V and J ends were trimmed by 5 bases and 0 bases, with 11 bases remaining between them. The V gene's germline CDR1 is DFQATT and CDR2 SNEGSKA (reference sequence). The CDR3 region is CSAAQLLAKNIQYF. CDR3 nucleotides: TGCAGTGCTGCCCAGCTACTAGCCAAAAACATTCAGTACTTC.

This clonotype was recorded at least ten times. V usage is TRBV20-1 and J usage is TRBJ2-1; D not certain. The germline V gene encodes CDR1 DFQATT and CDR2 SNEGSKA (reference sequence). The CDR3 runs 16 residues. The V end lost 5 bases, the J end lost 0 bases, and 17 bases lay between the germline ends. CDR3 nucleotides: TGCAGTGCTGACCCTCTTAGGTGGAGCTCCTACAATGAGCAGTTCTTC. Its protein product is CSADPLRWSSYNEQFF.

In its sample, this clonotype was seen many times. This chain links TRBV29-1 with TRBJ1-3; 7 positions agree with TRBD1. In germline, CDR1 is SQVTM, CDR2 ANQGSEA. The CDR3 runs 15 residues. Trimming took 6 bases from V and 0 from J; bases not matched to a gene: 8. The CDR3 DNA sequence: TGCAGCGTATGGGACAGTTCCTTCTCTGGAAACACCATATATTTT. Its translation: CSVWDSSFSGNTIYF.

This clonotype was seen many times. The chain has TRBV29-1 and TRBJ2-5; weak D call: TRBD1 (6 bases). Trimming took off 6 bases at V and 7 bases at J, with 18 bases between the two ends. This CDR3 has 13 residues. Germline V gene lookup returns CDR1 SQVTM and CDR2 ANQGSEA. The CDR3 DNA reads TGCAGCGTGGGGAAATTGGGGGCCGGGACCCAGTACTTC. Translating it yields CSVGKLGAGTQYF.

This clonotype was seen more than once but under ten times. This chain uses TRBV5-1 with TRBJ2-5, with 8 bases fitting TRBD2. J gave up 4 bases and V 2 bases, and 13 bases lay outside the gene matches. Per the germline V gene, CDR1 is SGHRS and CDR2 is YFSETQ. CDR3 size: 17 residues. Here the CDR3 reads CASSLILAGQGRETQYF. The CDR3 DNA is TGCGCCAGCAGCTTAATTTTAGCGGGGCAGGGGAGAGAGACCCAGTACTTC.

The V gene is TRBV4-2, the J gene TRBJ1-5, with 7 bases aligning to TRBD1. The J segment lost 0 bases and the V segment lost 0 bases, leaving 5 bases of the junction unmatched. The CDR3 is 17 amino acids. Germline CDR1 reads LGHNA; CDR2 reads YNFKEQ. CDR3 nucleotide sequence: TGTGCCAGCAGCCAAGATGGACAGGTCTATAGCAATCAGCCCCAGCATTTT. It codes for CASSQDGQVYSNQPQHF.

The chain couples TRBV29-1 to TRBJ2-3, with 9 bases aligning to TRBD1. The CDR3 extends over 12 amino acids. Per the germline V gene, CDR1 is SQVTM and CDR2 is ANQGSEA. Trimming removed 6 bases from V and 5 bases from J; junction bases left unmatched: 3. The CDR3 reads CSVHRGRDTQYF. The CDR3 nucleotides read TGCAGCGTCCACAGGGGGCGAGATACGCAGTATTTT.

The rearrangement links TRBV7-9 to TRBJ2-3; D may be TRBD2 (6 bases). This CDR3 contains 16 residues. Germline V gene lookup returns CDR1 SEHNR and CDR2 FQNEAQ (reference sequence). V lost 3 bases to trimming and J lost 2 bases, with 15 bases between them. The CDR3 DNA reads TGTGCCAGCAGCTTCTGGCGGGACTTTCCCACAGATACGCAGTATTTT. It codes for CASSFWRDFPTDTQYF.

This clonotype was detected a few times. The chain combines TRBV12-3 or TRBV12-4 with TRBJ2-1; D is possibly TRBD2 (7 bases). This CDR3 region has 14 residues. V lost 5 bases to trimming and J lost 8 bases, with 16 bases between them. In DNA, the CDR3 is TGTGCCAGCAGTCGGGGCGGGGGCCGGGATGAGCAGTTCTTC. Translated, it gives CASSRGGGRDEQFF.

The V call is TRBV29-1, the J call TRBJ2-7; D possibly corresponds to TRBD2 (6 bases). The germline CDR1 and CDR2 sequences are SQVTM and ANQGSEA. The CDR3 covers 19 residues. V lost 4 bases, J lost 3 bases, and 31 bases lay in between. This chain's CDR3 is CSVAGASPHSVRGVYEQYF. CDR3 DNA sequence: TGCAGCGTTGCGGGAGCGTCCCCTCACTCCGTACGAGGTGTCTACGAGCAGTACTTC.

This clonotype was observed a handful of times. The J gene is TRBJ2-5, the V gene TRBV5-4; D possibly corresponds to TRBD2 (5 bases). V lost 0 bases and J lost 2, with 29 bases in between. Germline V gene sequence: CDR1 SGHNT, CDR2 YYREEE (reference sequence). The CDR3 is made up of 21 amino acids. The CDR3 loop reads CASSLGTGLTTSRRYQETQYF. In DNA form, the CDR3 reads TGTGCCAGCAGCTTGGGCACCGGACTTACCACATCCCGGCGCTATCAAGAGACCCAGTACTTC.

In this sample, this clonotype turned up many times. V gene TRBV20-1 combines with J gene TRBJ2-7; no firm D call. Germline values: CDR1 DFQATT, CDR2 SNEGSKA (reference sequence). The V and J ends lost 5 bases and 0 bases respectively, with 11 bases between them. The CDR3 covers 13 residues. As DNA, the CDR3 is TGCAGTGCTTACGGGTCAAACTCCTACGAGCAGTACTTC. Its translation is CSAYGSNSYEQYF.

In its sample, this clonotype was seen many times. CDR3 nucleotides: TGCGCCAGCAGCCCGAGACCGACTAGGGATATTGAGCAGTTCTTC. It yields the protein CASSPRPTRDIEQFF. The chain carries TRBV5-1 and TRBJ2-1; D may be TRBD2 (6 bases). Trimming removed 4 bases from V and 9 bases from J, with 20 bases in between. The CDR3 has 15 amino acids. Germline V gene lookup returns CDR1 SGHRS and CDR2 YFSETQ.

In nucleotides, the CDR3 is TGCGCCAGCAGCCGCAGGAGCGGTACAACTAATGAAAAACTGTTTTTT. Amino acid sequence: CASSRRSGTTNEKLFF. The rearrangement links TRBV5-1 to TRBJ1-4; D remains ambiguous. CDR3 length: 16 amino acids. Germline V gene data show CDR1 as SGHRS and CDR2 as YFSETQ. Trimming removed 4 bases at V and 0 bases at J, with 13 bases between.

About this clonotype: A much larger clonotype is one base distant, so this may be a read error. The chain uses TRBV5-1 and TRBJ2-1; 10 positions match TRBD1. Germline V lookup: CDR1 SGHRS, CDR2 YFSETQ. CDR3 size: 15 residues. CDR3 bases: TGCGCCAGCAGCTTCCGGACAGGGGGGGGCAATGAGCGGTTCTTC. This translates into CASSFRTGGGNERFF.